The rows below give T cell receptor beta chains drawn from one sample of a study of blood T cell repertoires in COVID-19. Repertoires were generated with immunoSEQ multiplex PCR, while TCRdb's copy carries only in-frame clones and drops some. The sample holds 250,000 or so clones, 85% to 90% seen once. Material: PBMCs or T cells enriched from blood (not recorded which). These receptors were taken from a man aged 45-60 years who had been exposed to COVID-19. Both conserved end residues are part of each CDR3. A D gene is named only where the DNA matches it firmly. A row's size may be missing; if present it is once, few, many or a size class.

J gene: TRBJ1-3; D gene: NA; V gene: TRBV28; clone size: NA; CDR3 DNA: TGTGCCAGCAGTTTATTAGGGAGCTCTGGAAACACCATATATTTT; CDR3 protein: CASSLLGSSGNTIYF
J gene: TRBJ1-5; D gene: TRBD1; V gene: TRBV7-3; clone size: NA; CDR3 DNA: TGTGCCAGCACCGCTTTAGGACAGGGTGGTACTCAGCCCCAGCATTTT; CDR3 protein: CASTALGQGGTQPQHF
J gene: TRBJ1-1; D gene: NA; V gene: TRBV27; clone size: NA; CDR3 DNA: TGTGCCAGCCGACGGACACCTCTGAACACTGAAGCTTTCTTT; CDR3 protein: CASRRTPLNTEAFF
J gene: TRBJ2-2; D gene: TRBD1; V gene: TRBV9; clone size: NA; CDR3 DNA: TGTGCCAGCAGCGTATACCCGACAGGGGGCATTGACACCGGGGAGCTGTTTTTT; CDR3 protein: CASSVYPTGGIDTGELFF
J gene: TRBJ1-2; D gene: TRBD1; V gene: TRBV27; clone size: once; CDR3 DNA: TGTGCCAGCAGCAGATCAACCGGGACAGGGGGTGGCTACACCTTC; CDR3 protein: CASSRSTGTGGGYTF
J gene: TRBJ1-5; D gene: TRBD1; V gene: TRBV4-2; clone size: NA; CDR3 DNA: TGTGCCAGCAGCCAAGATCCCTACCGGGACAGGGAGGTGAGCAATCAGCCCCAGCATTTT; CDR3 protein: CASSQDPYRDREVSNQPQHF
J gene: TRBJ1-1; D gene: NA; V gene: TRBV18; clone size: NA; CDR3 DNA: TGTGCCAGCTCACCACGTCAAACAGGGAGCACTGAAGCTTTCTTT; CDR3 protein: CASSPRQTGSTEAFF
J gene: TRBJ1-5; D gene: TRBD1; V gene: TRBV30; clone size: NA; CDR3 DNA: TGTGCCTGGAGTGCGGACAGGAGGCCCCAGCATTTT; CDR3 protein: CAWSADRRPQHF
J gene: TRBJ2-2; D gene: TRBD2; V gene: TRBV10-3; clone size: NA; CDR3 DNA: TGTGCCATCAGTCCGGGACTAGCATACGGGGAGCTGTTTTTT; CDR3 protein: CAISPGLAYGELFF
J gene: TRBJ1-1; D gene: NA; V gene: TRBV10-3; clone size: few; CDR3 DNA: TGTGCCATCAGAGGGGACACTGAAGCTTTCTTT; CDR3 protein: CAIRGDTEAFF
J gene: TRBJ2-3; D gene: TRBD2; V gene: TRBV3-1/TRBV3-2; clone size: NA; CDR3 DNA: TGTGCCAGCAGCCCCTCCGGGAGGAGGGATACGCAGTATTTT; CDR3 protein: CASSPSGRRDTQYF
J gene: TRBJ2-1; D gene: TRBD2; V gene: TRBV28; clone size: once; CDR3 DNA: TGTGCCAGCAGTTCCCCTAGCGGGATCTACAATGAGCAGTTCTTC; CDR3 protein: CASSSPSGIYNEQFF
J gene: TRBJ2-3; D gene: NA; V gene: TRBV28; clone size: NA; CDR3 DNA: TGTGCCAGCAATCGAGCGGACCACACAGATACGCAGTATTTT; CDR3 protein: CASNRADHTDTQYF
J gene: TRBJ1-1; D gene: TRBD1; V gene: TRBV11-3; clone size: NA; CDR3 DNA: TGTGCCAGCAGCTTTTGGGACAGGGAAACTGAAGCTTTCTTT; CDR3 protein: CASSFWDRETEAFF
J gene: TRBJ1-5; D gene: NA; V gene: TRBV15; clone size: NA; CDR3 DNA: TGTGCCACCAGTGAGCTCTCGAATCAGCCCCAGCATTTT; CDR3 protein: CATSELSNQPQHF
J gene: TRBJ2-2; D gene: NA; V gene: TRBV7-9; clone size: NA; CDR3 DNA: TGTGCCAGCAGCTTAGCGGGAGCCACCGGGGAGCTGTTTTTT; CDR3 protein: CASSLAGATGELFF
J gene: TRBJ1-1; D gene: NA; V gene: TRBV11-3; clone size: NA; CDR3 DNA: TGTGCCAGCAGTTACCCCCGGGGAACCGAAGCTTTCTTT; CDR3 protein: CASSYPRGTEAFF
J gene: TRBJ1-5; D gene: NA; V gene: TRBV7-2; clone size: NA; CDR3 DNA: TGTGCCAGCAGCTTGGCGTCGGGGGAGCCCCAGCATTTT; CDR3 protein: CASSLASGEPQHF
J gene: TRBJ1-3; D gene: NA; V gene: TRBV5-5; clone size: NA; CDR3 DNA: TGTGCCAGCAGTTATAATCGGGGAAACACCATATATTTT; CDR3 protein: CASSYNRGNTIYF
J gene: TRBJ2-1; D gene: NA; V gene: TRBV27; clone size: once; CDR3 DNA: TGTGCCAGCACCCGATCCGAGTACAATGAGCAGTTCTTC; CDR3 protein: CASTRSEYNEQFF